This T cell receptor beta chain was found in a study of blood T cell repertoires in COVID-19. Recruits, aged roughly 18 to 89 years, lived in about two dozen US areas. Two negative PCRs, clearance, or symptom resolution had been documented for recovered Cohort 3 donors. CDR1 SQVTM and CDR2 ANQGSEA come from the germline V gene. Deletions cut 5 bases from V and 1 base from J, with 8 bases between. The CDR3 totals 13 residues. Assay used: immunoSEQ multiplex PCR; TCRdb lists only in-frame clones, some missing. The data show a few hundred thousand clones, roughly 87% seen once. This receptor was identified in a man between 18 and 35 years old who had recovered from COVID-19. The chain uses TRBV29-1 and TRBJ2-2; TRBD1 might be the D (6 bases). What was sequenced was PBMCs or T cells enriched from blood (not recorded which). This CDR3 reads CSVKQGNTGELFF. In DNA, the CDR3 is TGCAGCGTTAAACAGGGGAACACCGGGGAGCTGTTTTTT.